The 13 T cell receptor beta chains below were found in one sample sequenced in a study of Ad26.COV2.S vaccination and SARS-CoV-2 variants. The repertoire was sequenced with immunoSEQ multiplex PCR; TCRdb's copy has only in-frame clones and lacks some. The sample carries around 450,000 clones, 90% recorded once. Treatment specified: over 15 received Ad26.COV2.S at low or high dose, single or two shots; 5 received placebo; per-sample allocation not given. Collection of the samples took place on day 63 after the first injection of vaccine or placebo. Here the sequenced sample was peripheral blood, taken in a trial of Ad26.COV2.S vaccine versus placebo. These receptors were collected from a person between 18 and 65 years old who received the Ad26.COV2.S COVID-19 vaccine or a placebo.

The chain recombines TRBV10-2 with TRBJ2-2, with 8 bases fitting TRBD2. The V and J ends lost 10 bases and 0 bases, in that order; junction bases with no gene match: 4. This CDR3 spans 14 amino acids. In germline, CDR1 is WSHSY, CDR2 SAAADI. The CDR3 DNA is TGCGCCACCCCGGGACTAGCGAACACCGGGGAGCTGTTTTTT. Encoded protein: CATPGLANTGELFF.

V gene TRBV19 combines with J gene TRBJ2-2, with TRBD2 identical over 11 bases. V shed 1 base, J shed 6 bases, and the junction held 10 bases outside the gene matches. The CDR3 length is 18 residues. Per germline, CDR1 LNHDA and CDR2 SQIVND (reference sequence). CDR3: CASSIVELAGVRPGELFF. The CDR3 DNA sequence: TGTGCCAGTAGTATAGTCGAACTAGCGGGAGTTAGGCCCGGGGAGCTGTTTTTT.

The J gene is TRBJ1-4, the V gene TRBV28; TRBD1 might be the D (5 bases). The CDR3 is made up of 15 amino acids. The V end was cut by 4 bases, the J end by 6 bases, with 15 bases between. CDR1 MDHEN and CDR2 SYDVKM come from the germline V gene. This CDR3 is CASSSRQNLYEKLFF. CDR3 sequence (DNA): TGTGCCAGCAGTTCCCGACAGAATTTATATGAAAAACTGTTTTTT.

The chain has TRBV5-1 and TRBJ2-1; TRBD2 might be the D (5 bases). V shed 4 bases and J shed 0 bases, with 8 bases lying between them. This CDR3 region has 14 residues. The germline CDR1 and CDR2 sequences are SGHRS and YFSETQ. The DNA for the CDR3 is TGCGCCAGCAGCCCGGCGGGCTCCTACAATGAGCAGTTCTTC. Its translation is CASSPAGSYNEQFF.

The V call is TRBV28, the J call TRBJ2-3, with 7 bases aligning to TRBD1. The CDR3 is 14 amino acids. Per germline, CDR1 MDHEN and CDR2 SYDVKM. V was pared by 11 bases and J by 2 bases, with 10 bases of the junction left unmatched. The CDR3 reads CAGGAGGLTDTQYF. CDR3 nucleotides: TGTGCCGGGGGTGCAGGGGGTCTCACAGATACGCAGTATTTT.

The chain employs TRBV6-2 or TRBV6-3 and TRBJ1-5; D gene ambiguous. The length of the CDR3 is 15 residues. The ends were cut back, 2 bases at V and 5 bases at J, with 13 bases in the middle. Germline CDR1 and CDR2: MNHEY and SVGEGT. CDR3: CASSYPPDRHQPQHF. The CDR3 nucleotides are TGTGCCAGCAGTTACCCCCCCGATAGGCATCAGCCCCAGCATTTT.

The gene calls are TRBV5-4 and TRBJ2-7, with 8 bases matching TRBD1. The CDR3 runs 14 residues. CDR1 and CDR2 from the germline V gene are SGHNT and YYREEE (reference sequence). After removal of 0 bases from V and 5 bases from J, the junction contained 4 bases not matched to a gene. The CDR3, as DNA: TGTGCCAGCAGCTTGGTCGACAGGGGAAACGAGCAGTACTTC. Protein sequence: CASSLVDRGNEQYF. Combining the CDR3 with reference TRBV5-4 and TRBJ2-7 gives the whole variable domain ETGVTQSPTHLIKTRGQQVTLRCSSQSGHNTVSWYQQALGQGPQFIFQYYREEENGRGNFPPRFSGLQFPNYSSELNVNALELDDSALYLCASSLVDRGNEQYFGPGTRLTVT.

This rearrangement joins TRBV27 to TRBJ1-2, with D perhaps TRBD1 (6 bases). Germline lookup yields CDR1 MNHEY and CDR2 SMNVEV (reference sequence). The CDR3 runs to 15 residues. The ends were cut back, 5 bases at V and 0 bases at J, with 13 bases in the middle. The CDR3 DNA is TGTGCCAGCAGTCCCAGCAGGGGTACTAACTATGGCTACACCTTC. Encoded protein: CASSPSRGTNYGYTF.

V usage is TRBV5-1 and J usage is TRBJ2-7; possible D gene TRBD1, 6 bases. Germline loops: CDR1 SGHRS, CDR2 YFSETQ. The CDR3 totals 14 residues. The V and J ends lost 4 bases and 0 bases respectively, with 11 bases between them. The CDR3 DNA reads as TGCGCCAGCAGCCCATGGACAGACTCCTACGAGCAGTACTTC. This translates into CASSPWTDSYEQYF.

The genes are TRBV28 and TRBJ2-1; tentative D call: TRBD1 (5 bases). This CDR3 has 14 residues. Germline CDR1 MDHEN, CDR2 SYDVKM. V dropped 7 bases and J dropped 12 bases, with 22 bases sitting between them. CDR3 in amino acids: CASTGHPESNWQFF. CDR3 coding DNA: TGTGCCAGCACTGGACACCCGGAATCCAATTGGCAGTTCTTC.

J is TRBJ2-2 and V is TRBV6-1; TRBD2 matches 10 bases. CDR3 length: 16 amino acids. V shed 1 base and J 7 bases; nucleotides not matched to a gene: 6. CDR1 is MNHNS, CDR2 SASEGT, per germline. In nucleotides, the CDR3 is TGTGCCAGCAGTGAAGGATTAGCGGGAGGTTTCGGGGAGCTGTTTTTT. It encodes CASSEGLAGGFGELFF.

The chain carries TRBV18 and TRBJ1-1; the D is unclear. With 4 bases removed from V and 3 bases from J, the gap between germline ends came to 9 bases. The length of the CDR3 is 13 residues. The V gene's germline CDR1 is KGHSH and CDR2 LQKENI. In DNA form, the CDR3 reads TGTGCCAGCTCACTGGGCGTGGACACTGAAGCTTTCTTT. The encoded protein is CASSLGVDTEAFF.

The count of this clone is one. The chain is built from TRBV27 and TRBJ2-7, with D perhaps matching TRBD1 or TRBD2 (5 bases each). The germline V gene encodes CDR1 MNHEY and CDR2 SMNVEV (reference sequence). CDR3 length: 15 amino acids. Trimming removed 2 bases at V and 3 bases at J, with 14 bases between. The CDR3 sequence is CASSLVRDGDYEQYF. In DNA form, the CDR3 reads TGTGCCAGCAGTTTAGTCCGGGACGGTGACTACGAGCAGTACTTC.